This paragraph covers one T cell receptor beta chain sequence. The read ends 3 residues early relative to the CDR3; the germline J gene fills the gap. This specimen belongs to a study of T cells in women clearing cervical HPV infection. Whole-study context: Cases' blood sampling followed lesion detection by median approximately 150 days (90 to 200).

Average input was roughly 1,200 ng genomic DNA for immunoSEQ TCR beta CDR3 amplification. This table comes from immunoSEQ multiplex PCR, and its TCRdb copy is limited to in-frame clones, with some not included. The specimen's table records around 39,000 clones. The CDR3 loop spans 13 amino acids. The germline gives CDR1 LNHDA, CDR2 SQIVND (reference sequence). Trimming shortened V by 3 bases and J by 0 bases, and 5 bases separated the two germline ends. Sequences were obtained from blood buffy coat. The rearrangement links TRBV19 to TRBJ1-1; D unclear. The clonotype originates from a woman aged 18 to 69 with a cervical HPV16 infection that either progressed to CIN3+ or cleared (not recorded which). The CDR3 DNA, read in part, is TGTGCCAGTAGTATTCAGGTGAACACTGAA. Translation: CASSIQVNTE. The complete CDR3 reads CASSIQVNTEAFF.